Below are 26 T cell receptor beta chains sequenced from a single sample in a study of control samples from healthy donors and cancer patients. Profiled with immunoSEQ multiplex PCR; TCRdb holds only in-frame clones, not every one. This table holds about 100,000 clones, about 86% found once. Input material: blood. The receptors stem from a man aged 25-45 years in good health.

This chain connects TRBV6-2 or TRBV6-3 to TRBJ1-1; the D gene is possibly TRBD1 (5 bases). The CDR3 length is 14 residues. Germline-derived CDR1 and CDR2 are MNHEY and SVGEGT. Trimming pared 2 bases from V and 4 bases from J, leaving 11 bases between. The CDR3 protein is CASSYGQGGTEAFF. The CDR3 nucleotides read TGTGCCAGCAGTTACGGGCAGGGTGGCACTGAAGCTTTCTTT.

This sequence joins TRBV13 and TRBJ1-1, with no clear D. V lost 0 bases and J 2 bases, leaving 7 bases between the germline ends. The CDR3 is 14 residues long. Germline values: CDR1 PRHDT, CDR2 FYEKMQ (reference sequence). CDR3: CASSLGQLNTEAFF. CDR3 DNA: TGTGCCAGCAGCTTAGGACAGCTAAACACTGAAGCTTTCTTT.

The CDR3 spells CASSPYDSLMNTEAFF. CDR3 nucleotide sequence: TGTGCCAGCTCACCATATGACAGTCTCATGAACACTGAAGCTTTCTTT. The V and J genes are TRBV18 and TRBJ1-1; D is possibly TRBD1 (5 bases). The CDR3 runs to 16 residues. The V gene lost 2 bases and the J gene lost 0 bases, with 13 bases spanning the gap. Germline CDR1 reads KGHSH; CDR2 reads LQKENI. Supplemented by reference TRBV18 and TRBJ1-1, the full variable domain reads NAGVMQNPRHLVRRRGQEARLRCSPMKGHSHVYWYRQLPEEGLKFMVYLQKENIIDESGMPKERFSAEFPKEGPSILRIQQVVRGDSAAYFCASSPYDSLMNTEAFFGQGTRLTVV.

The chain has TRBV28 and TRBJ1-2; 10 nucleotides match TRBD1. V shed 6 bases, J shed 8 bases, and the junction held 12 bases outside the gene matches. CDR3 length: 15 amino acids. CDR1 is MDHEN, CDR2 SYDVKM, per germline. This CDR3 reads CASRRPPGTGEGYTF. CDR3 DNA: TGTGCCAGCAGACGACCGCCCGGGACAGGGGAGGGCTACACCTTC.

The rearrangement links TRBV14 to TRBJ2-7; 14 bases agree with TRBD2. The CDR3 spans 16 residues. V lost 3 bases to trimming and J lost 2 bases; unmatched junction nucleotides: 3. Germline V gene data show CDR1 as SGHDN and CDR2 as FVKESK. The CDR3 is CASSQETSGRAYEQYF. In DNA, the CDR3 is TGTGCCAGCAGCCAGGAGACTAGCGGGAGGGCCTACGAGCAGTACTTC. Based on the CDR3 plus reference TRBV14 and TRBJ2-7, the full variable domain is EAGVTQFPSHSVIEKGQTVTLRCDPISGHDNLYWYRRVMGKEIKFLLHFVKESKQDESGMPNNRFLAERTGGTYSTLKVQPAELEDSGVYFCASSQETSGRAYEQYFGPGTRLTVT.

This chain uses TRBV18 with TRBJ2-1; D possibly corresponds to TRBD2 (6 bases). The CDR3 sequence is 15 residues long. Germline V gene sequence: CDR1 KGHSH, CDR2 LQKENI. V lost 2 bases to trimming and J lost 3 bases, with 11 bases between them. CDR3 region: CASSPGGPGYNEQFF. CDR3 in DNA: TGTGCCAGCTCACCAGGAGGGCCCGGCTACAATGAGCAGTTCTTC. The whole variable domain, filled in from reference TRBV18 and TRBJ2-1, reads NAGVMQNPRHLVRRRGQEARLRCSPMKGHSHVYWYRQLPEEGLKFMVYLQKENIIDESGMPKERFSAEFPKEGPSILRIQQVVRGDSAAYFCASSPGGPGYNEQFFGPGTRLTVL.

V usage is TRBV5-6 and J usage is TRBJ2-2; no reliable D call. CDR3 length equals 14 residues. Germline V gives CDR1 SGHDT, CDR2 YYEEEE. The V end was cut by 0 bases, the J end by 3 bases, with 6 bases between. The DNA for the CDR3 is TGTGCCAGCAGCTTGGAGAGATACACCGGGGAGCTGTTTTTT. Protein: CASSLERYTGELFF. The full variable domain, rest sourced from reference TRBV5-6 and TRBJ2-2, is DAGVTQSPTHLIKTRGQQVTLRCSPKSGHDTVSWYQQALGQGPQFIFQYYEEEERQRGNFPDRFSGHQFPNYSSELNVNALLLGDSALYLCASSLERYTGELFFGEGSRLTVL.

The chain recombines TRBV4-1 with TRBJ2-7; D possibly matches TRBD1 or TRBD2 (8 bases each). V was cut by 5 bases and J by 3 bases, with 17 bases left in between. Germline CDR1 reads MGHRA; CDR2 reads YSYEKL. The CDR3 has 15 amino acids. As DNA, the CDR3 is TGCGCCAGCAGCAGAGCGGGGGACAGGTTCTACGAGCAGTACTTC. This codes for CASSRAGDRFYEQYF.

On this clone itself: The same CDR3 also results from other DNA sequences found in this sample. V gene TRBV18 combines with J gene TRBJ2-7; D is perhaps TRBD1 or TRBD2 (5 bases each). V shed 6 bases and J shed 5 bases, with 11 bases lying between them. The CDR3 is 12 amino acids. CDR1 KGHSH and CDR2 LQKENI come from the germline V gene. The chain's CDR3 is CASSPGTDEQYF. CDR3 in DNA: TGTGCCAGCTCGCCGGGGACGGACGAGCAGTACTTC.

Written as DNA, the CDR3 is TGTGCCAGCAGTTGGTCCAGGGCGAATGAGCAGTTCTTC. This codes for CASSWSRANEQFF. J is TRBJ2-1 and V is TRBV27, with D possibly matching TRBD1 (5 bases). Germline values: CDR1 MNHEY, CDR2 SMNVEV (reference sequence). Trimming stripped 4 bases from V and 7 bases from J, with 11 bases between. The CDR3 has 13 amino acids.

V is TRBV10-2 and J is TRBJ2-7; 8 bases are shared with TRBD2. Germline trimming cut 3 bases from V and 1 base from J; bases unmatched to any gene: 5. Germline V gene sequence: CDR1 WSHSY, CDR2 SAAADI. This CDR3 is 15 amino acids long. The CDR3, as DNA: TGCGCCAGCAGTGATTCTGGCGGGAGGTCCTACGAGCAGTACTTC. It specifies CASSDSGGRSYEQYF.

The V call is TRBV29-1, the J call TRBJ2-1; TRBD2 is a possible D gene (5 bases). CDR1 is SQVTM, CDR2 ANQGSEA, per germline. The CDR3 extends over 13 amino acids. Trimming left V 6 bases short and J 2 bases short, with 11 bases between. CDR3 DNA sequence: TGCAGCGTCTGGACTCCGACCTACAATGAGCAGTTCTTC. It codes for CSVWTPTYNEQFF.

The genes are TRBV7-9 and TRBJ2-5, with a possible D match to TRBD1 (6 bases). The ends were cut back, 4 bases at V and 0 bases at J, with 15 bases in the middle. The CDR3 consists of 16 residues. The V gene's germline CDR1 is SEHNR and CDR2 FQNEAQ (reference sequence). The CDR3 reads CASSSIGGQNQETQYF. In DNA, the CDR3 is TGTGCCAGCAGCTCGATAGGCGGACAGAACCAAGAGACCCAGTACTTC.

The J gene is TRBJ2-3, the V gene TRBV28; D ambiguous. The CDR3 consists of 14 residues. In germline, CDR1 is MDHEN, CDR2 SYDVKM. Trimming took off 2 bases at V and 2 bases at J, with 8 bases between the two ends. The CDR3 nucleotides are TGTGCCAGCAGTTTACCCGGAAACACAGATACGCAGTATTTT. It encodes CASSLPGNTDTQYF. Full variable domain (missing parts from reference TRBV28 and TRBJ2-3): DVKVTQSSRYLVKRTGEKVFLECVQDMDHENMFWYRQDPGLGLRLIYFSYDVKMKEKGDIPEGYSVSREKKERFSLILESASTNQTSMYLCASSLPGNTDTQYFGPGTRLTVL.

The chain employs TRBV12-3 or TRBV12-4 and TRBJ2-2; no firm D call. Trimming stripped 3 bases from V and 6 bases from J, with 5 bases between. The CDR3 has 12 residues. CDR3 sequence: CASSFLSGELFF. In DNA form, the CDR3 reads TGTGCCAGCAGTTTCTTGTCCGGGGAGCTGTTTTTT.

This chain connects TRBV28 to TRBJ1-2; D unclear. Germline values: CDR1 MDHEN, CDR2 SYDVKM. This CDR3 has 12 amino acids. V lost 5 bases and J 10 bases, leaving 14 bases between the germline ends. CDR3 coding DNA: TGTGCCAGCAGTCCGCGGACTCGATTCTACACCTTC. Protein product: CASSPRTRFYTF.

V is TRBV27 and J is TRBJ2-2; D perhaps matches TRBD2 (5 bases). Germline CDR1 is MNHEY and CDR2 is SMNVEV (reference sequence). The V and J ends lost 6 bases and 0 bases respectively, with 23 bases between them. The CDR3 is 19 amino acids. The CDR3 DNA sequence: TGTGCCAGCAGCGGTGGAGGTCAGGTAGTCTTAACGAACACCGGGGAGCTGTTTTTT. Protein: CASSGGGQVVLTNTGELFF.

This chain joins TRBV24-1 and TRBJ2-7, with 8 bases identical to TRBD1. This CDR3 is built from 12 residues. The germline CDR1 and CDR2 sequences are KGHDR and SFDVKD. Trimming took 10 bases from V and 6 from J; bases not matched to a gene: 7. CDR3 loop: CATKTGECEQYF. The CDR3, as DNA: TGTGCCACTAAGACAGGGGAGTGCGAGCAGTACTTC.

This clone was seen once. The CDR3, as DNA: TGTGCCAGCAGCTTAGCGGGACGCAATTCACCCCTCCACTTT. Its translation is CASSLAGRNSPLHF. The chain carries TRBV7-9 and TRBJ1-6; D possibly corresponds to TRBD1 (5 bases). Germline CDR1 is SEHNR and CDR2 is FQNEAQ (reference sequence). Trimming cost V 0 bases and J 7 bases, with 7 bases left between them. This CDR3 contains 14 residues. The variable domain in full, with the rest retrieved from reference TRBV7-9 and TRBJ1-6, is DTGVSQNPRHKITKRGQNVTFRCDPISEHNRLYWYRQTLGQGPEFLTYFQNEAQLEKSRLLSDRFSAERPKGSFSTLEIQRTEQGDSAMYLCASSLAGRNSPLHFGNGTRLTVT.

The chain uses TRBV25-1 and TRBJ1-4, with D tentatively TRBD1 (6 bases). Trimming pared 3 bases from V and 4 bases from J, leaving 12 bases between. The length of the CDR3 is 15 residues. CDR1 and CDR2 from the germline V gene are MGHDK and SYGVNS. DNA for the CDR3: TGTGCCAGCAGTGACCGGACAGCTTTTAATGAAAAACTGTTTTTT. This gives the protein CASSDRTAFNEKLFF. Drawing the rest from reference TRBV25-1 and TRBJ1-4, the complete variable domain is EADIYQTPRYLVIGTGKKITLECSQTMGHDKMYWYQQDPGMELHLIHYSYGVNSTEKGDLSSESTVSRIRTEHFPLTLESARPSHTSQYLCASSDRTAFNEKLFFGSGTQLSVL.

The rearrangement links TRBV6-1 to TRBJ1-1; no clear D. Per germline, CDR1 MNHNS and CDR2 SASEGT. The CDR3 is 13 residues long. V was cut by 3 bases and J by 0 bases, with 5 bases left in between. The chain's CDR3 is CASSELVNTEAFF. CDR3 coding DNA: TGTGCCAGCAGTGAGTTGGTGAACACTGAAGCTTTCTTT.

In DNA form, the CDR3 reads TGTGCCAGCAGCTTCCGGACAGCGCTAGCCAAAAACATTCAGTACTTC. This gives the protein CASSFRTALAKNIQYF. J is TRBJ2-4 and V is TRBV7-2, with a weak D call TRBD1 (6 bases). CDR3 length: 16 residues. Germline assignment: CDR1 SGHTA and CDR2 FQGNSA. The V gene lost 3 bases and the J gene lost 0 bases, with 12 bases spanning the gap.

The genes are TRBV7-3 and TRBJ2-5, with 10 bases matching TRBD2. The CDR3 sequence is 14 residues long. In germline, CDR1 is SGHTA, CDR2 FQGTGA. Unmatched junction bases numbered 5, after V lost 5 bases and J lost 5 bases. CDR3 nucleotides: TGTGCCAGCAGCATAGCGGGAGGAGAGGAGACCCAGTACTTC. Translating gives CASSIAGGEETQYF.

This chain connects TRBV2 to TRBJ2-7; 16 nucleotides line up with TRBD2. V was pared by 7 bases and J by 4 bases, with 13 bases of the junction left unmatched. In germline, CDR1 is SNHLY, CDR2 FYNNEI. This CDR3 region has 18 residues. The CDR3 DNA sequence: TGTGCCAGCACCATAAACCCGGGACTAGCGGGAGGGGGGTACGAGCAGTACTTC. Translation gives CASTINPGLAGGGYEQYF.

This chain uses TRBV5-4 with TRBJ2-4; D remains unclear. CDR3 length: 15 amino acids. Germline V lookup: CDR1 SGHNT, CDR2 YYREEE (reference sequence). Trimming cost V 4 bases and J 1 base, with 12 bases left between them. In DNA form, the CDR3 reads TGTGCCAGCAGCCCGGACGTTTTGGCCAAAAACATTCAGTACTTC. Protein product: CASSPDVLAKNIQYF.

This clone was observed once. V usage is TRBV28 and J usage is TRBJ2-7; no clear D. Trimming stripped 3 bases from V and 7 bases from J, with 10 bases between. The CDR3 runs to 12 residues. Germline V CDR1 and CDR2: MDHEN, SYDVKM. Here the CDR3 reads CASSFSPREQYF. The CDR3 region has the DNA TGTGCCAGCAGTTTTTCACCCAGGGAGCAGTACTTC.